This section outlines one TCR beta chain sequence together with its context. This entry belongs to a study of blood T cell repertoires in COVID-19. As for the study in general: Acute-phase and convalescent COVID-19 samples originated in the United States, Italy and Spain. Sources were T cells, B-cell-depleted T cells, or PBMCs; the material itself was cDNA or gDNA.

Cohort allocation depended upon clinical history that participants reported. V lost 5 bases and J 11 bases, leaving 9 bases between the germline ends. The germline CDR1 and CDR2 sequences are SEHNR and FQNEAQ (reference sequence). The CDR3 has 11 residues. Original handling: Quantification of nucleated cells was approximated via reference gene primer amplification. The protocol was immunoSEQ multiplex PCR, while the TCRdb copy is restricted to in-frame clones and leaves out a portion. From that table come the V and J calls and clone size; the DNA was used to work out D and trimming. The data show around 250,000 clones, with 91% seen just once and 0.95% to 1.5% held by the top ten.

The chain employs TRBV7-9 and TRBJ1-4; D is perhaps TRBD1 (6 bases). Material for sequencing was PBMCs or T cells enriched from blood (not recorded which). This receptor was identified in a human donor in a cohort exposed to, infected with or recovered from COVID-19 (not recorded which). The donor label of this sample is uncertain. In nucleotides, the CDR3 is TGTGCCAGCAGCCAACAGGGCAAACTGTTTTTT. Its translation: CASSQQGKLFF. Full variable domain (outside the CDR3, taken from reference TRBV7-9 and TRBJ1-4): DTGVSQNPRHKITKRGQNVTFRCDPISEHNRLYWYRQTLGQGPEFLTYFQNEAQLEKSRLLSDRFSAERPKGSFSTLEIQRTEQGDSAMYLCASSQQGKLFFGSGTQLSVL.